These 13 T cell receptor beta chains were all obtained from the same sample, sequenced in a study of cytomegalovirus exposure and HLA in healthy donors. Researchers ran the PCR with 60 Vbeta and 13 Jbeta primers. The data were produced by immunoSEQ multiplex PCR, yet TCRdb's version contains in-frame clones alone and is incomplete. This sample has about 160,000 clones, with 82% found just once. Sequencing was done on a sample of PBMCs. The receptors come from a girl aged 2 to 9 in good health and CMV-seropositive.

This clone was counted between two and nine times. This chain uses TRBV27 with TRBJ1-5; perhaps TRBD1 as D (5 bases). CDR1 is MNHEY, CDR2 SMNVEV, per germline (reference sequence). The CDR3 has 13 amino acids. V gave up 5 bases and J gave up 5 bases, with 10 bases separating them. The CDR3 region is CASSLGEDQPQHF. DNA of the CDR3: TGTGCCAGCAGTCTAGGGGAGGATCAGCCCCAGCATTTT.

The chain carries TRBV28 and TRBJ1-3; perhaps TRBD1 as D (5 bases). The CDR3 totals 15 residues. Germline-derived CDR1 and CDR2 are MDHEN and SYDVKM. Trimming took off 1 base at V and 2 bases at J, with 9 bases between the two ends. This chain's CDR3 is CASSLSGGTGNTIYF. DNA for the CDR3: TGTGCCAGCAGTTTATCCGGGGGGACTGGAAACACCATATATTTT.

This clone was observed a handful of times. In nucleotides, the CDR3 is TGTGCCAGCAGCTTAACGGTAGCGGGAGGTCTTGACTCCTACGAGCAGTACTTC. Its protein product is CASSLTVAGGLDSYEQYF. V gene TRBV5-6 combines with J gene TRBJ2-7, with TRBD2 identical over 10 bases. The V and J ends lost 2 bases and 0 bases, in that order; junction bases with no gene match: 11. The CDR3 runs to 18 residues. In germline, CDR1 is SGHDT, CDR2 YYEEEE.

The rearrangement joins TRBV30 to TRBJ2-7; D is unclear. Trimming pared 4 bases from V and 0 bases from J, leaving 10 bases between. CDR3 length: 13 amino acids. CDR1 is GTSNPN, CDR2 SVGIG, per germline (reference sequence). CDR3 residues: CAWTILSSYEQYF. CDR3 nucleotide sequence: TGTGCCTGGACGATCCTAAGCTCCTACGAGCAGTACTTC.

The CDR3 sequence: CASSSRLAGSADTQYF. The CDR3 DNA follows: TGCGCCAGCAGCTCCAGACTAGCGGGAAGCGCAGATACGCAGTATTTT. V is TRBV5-1 and J is TRBJ2-3; the match to TRBD2 covers 11 bases. Germline CDR1 and CDR2: SGHRS and YFSETQ. The CDR3 totals 16 residues. V gave up 3 bases and J gave up 4 bases; unmatched junction bases: 7.

The chain recombines TRBV2 with TRBJ2-4; no clear D. The CDR3 contains 16 residues. The V end lost 8 bases, the J end lost 0 bases, and 17 bases lay between the germline ends. In germline, CDR1 is SNHLY, CDR2 FYNNEI. Here the CDR3 reads CASSVRFSVAKNIQYF. DNA for the CDR3: TGTGCCAGCTCAGTGAGGTTCAGTGTAGCCAAAAACATTCAGTACTTC. Together with reference TRBV2 and TRBJ2-4, the CDR3 gives the full variable domain: EPEVTQTPSHQVTQMGQEVILRCVPISNHLYFYWYRQILGQKVEFLVSFYNNEISEKSEIFDDQFSVERPDGSNFTLKIRSTKLEDSAMYFCASSVRFSVAKNIQYFGAGTRLSVL.

J is TRBJ2-3 and V is TRBV6-1; D is uncertain. The CDR3 runs to 16 residues. Germline lookup yields CDR1 MNHNS and CDR2 SASEGT. Trimming took off 2 bases at V and 0 bases at J, with 12 bases between the two ends. Here the CDR3 reads CASSELIRSSTDTQYF. DNA for the CDR3: TGTGCCAGCAGTGAATTGATCAGGTCGAGCACAGATACGCAGTATTTT.

The genes are TRBV5-1 and TRBJ1-2; 9 nucleotides match TRBD1. The trim removed 2 bases at V and 8 bases at J, leaving 13 bases unmatched. The CDR3 runs 16 residues. The germline CDR1 and CDR2 sequences are SGHRS and YFSETQ. This chain's CDR3 is CASSFLVRTGDRGYTF. The CDR3 coding sequence is TGCGCCAGCAGCTTTTTGGTTCGGACAGGGGACCGAGGCTACACCTTC. Full variable domain (rest looked up from reference TRBV5-1 and TRBJ1-2): KAGVTQTPRYLIKTRGQQVTLSCSPISGHRSVSWYQQTPGQGLQFLFEYFSETQRNKGNFPGRFSGRQFSNSRSEMNVSTLELGDSALYLCASSFLVRTGDRGYTFGSGTRLTVV.

J is TRBJ1-5 and V is TRBV7-8; D is possibly TRBD1 (5 bases). V dropped 5 bases and J dropped 0 bases, with 11 bases sitting between them. Germline values: CDR1 SGHVS, CDR2 FQNEAQ. The CDR3 is 15 amino acids. Written as DNA, the CDR3 is TGTGCCAGCAGCCTCGGACAACTTAGCAATCAGCCCCAGCATTTT. This codes for CASSLGQLSNQPQHF.

This clone was detected only a few times. The rearrangement joins TRBV2 to TRBJ2-7; 13 nucleotides match TRBD2. The CDR3 has 15 residues. V lost 4 bases, J lost 6 bases, and 6 bases stayed unmatched. Germline-derived CDR1 and CDR2 are SNHLY and FYNNEI. The CDR3 DNA reads as TGTGCCAGCAGTGCCGGACTAGCGGGAGTGGGCGAGCAGTACTTC. Protein: CASSAGLAGVGEQYF. The full variable domain, rest sourced from reference TRBV2 and TRBJ2-7, is EPEVTQTPSHQVTQMGQEVILRCVPISNHLYFYWYRQILGQKVEFLVSFYNNEISEKSEIFDDQFSVERPDGSNFTLKIRSTKLEDSAMYFCASSAGLAGVGEQYFGPGTRLTVT.

This clone showed up just once. The chain uses TRBV5-1 and TRBJ1-2; D perhaps matches TRBD1 (6 bases). CDR3 size: 16 residues. Germline CDR1 is SGHRS and CDR2 is YFSETQ. Trimming removed 3 bases at V and 1 base at J, with 16 bases between. The CDR3 DNA reads as TGCGCCAGCAGCTCCGTCGGCGGGGGGCGTAACTATGGCTACACCTTC. Protein: CASSSVGGGRNYGYTF.

The chain recombines TRBV6-5 with TRBJ2-7; 9 positions agree with TRBD1. Per the germline V gene, CDR1 is MNHEY and CDR2 is SVGAGI. CDR3 length equals 15 residues. V trimming: 7 bases; J trimming: 2 bases; junction bases outside the gene matches: 9. CDR3 in DNA: TGTGCCAGCACCAAATGGAGACAGGGGGCCTACGAGCAGTACTTC. It specifies CASTKWRQGAYEQYF.

V and J are TRBV5-1 and TRBJ2-7; D is perhaps TRBD2 (6 bases). V gave up 4 bases and J gave up 1 base, with 9 bases separating them. This CDR3 has 13 residues. Germline values: CDR1 SGHRS, CDR2 YFSETQ. The CDR3 DNA follows: TGCGCCAGCAGCGTGGGACTGTCCTACGAGCAGTACTTC. Protein: CASSVGLSYEQYF.